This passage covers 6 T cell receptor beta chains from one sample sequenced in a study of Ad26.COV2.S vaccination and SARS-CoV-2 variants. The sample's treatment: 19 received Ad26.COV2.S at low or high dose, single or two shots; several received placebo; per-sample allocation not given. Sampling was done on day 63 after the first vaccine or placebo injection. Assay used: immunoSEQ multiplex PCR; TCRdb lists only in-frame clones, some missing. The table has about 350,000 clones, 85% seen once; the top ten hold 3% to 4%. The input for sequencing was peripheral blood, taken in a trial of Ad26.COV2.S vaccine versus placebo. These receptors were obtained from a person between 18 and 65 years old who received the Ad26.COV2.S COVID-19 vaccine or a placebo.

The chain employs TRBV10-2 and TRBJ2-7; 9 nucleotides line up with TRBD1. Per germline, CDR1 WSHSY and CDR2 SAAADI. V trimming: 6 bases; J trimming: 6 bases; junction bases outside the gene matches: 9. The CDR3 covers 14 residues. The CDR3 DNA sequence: TGCGCCAGCAGCCTTGCCGGGACAGGGTCCGAGCAGTACTTC. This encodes CASSLAGTGSEQYF.

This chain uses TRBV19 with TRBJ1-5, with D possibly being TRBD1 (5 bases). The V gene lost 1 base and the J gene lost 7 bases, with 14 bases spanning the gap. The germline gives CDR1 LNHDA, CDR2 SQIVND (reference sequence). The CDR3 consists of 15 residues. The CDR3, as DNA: TGTGCCAGTAGTATAGGAGGGCAGGGAGGGCAGCCCCAGCATTTT. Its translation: CASSIGGQGGQPQHF.

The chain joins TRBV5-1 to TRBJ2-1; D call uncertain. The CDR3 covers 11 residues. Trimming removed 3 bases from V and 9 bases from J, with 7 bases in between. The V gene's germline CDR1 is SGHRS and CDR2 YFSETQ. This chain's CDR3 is CASSSPTEQFF. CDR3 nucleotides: TGCGCCAGCAGCTCCCCTACTGAGCAGTTCTTC.

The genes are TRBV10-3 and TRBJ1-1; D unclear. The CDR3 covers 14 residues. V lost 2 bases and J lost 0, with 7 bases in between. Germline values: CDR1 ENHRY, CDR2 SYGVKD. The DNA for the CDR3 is TGTGCCATCAGTGAGGTTCCTTTGAACACTGAAGCTTTCTTT. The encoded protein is CAISEVPLNTEAFF.

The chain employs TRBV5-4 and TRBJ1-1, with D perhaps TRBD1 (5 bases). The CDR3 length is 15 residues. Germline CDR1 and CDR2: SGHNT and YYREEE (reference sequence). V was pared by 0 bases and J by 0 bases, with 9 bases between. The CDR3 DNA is TGTGCCAGCAGCTTGGGGGGGACGATGAACACTGAAGCTTTCTTT. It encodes CASSLGGTMNTEAFF.

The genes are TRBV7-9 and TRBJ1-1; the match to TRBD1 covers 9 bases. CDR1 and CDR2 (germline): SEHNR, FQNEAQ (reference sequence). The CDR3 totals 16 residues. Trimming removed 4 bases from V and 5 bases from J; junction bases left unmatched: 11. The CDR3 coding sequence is TGTGCCAGCAGCTCGAGAAACAGGGGGCGCATAACTGAAGCTTTCTTT. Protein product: CASSSRNRGRITEAFF.